Reported below is one T cell receptor beta chain. Its antigen remains unidentified. The CDR3 sequence is 18 residues long. From germline, CDR1 is SGDLS and CDR2 YYNGEE. V was pared by 1 base and J by 3 bases, with 10 bases of the junction left unmatched. These data come from a study of cytomegalovirus exposure and HLA in healthy donors. Study background: About 83 million unique TCRs from HLA-typed donors made up an early data release.

Use of 60 Vbeta and 13 Jbeta primers characterized the PCR. How the authors handled the data: The count from a later analysis was tens of millions of unique TCR beta chains, some 11 million of them shared. Profiling relied on immunoSEQ multiplex PCR, and the TCRdb table lists in-frame clones only, not all of them. V and J calls plus clone size are reproduced from that table; the DNA served to infer D and trimming. The top ten clones hold around 10% of a sample with 110,000 to 150,000 clones, approximately 82% of them seen once. Broader study findings: Clonal expansion, a later analysis showed, was greater in HLA-associated TCR beta chains than in equally common others. Most of the TCR beta V segments (in an earlier analysis) were productive either about 87% or about 30% of the time.

The TCR comes from an older woman in good health and CMV-seropositive. Sequencing was done on a sample of PBMCs. This sequence joins TRBV9 and TRBJ1-2; TRBD1 matches at 12 bases. The CDR3 protein is CASSVQPGQGADDYGYTF. The CDR3 DNA reads as TGTGCCAGCAGCGTACAACCGGGACAGGGGGCAGACGACTATGGCTACACCTTC.